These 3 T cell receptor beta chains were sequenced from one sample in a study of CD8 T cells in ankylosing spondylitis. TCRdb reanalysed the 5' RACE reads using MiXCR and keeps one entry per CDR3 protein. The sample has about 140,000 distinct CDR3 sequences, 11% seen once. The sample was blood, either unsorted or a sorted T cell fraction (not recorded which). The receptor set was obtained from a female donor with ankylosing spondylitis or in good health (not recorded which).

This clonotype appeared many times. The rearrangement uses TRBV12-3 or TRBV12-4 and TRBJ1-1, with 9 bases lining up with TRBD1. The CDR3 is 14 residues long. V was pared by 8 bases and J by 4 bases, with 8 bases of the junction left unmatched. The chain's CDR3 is CASGLRDRATEAFF. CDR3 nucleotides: TGTGCCAGCGGTCTCCGGGACAGGGCCACTGAAGCTTTCTTT.

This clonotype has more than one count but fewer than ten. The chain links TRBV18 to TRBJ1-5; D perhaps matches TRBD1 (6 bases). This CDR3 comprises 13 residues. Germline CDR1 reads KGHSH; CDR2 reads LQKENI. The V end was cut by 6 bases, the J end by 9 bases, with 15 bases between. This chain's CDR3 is CASSSGGEGPQHF. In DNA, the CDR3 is TGTGCCAGCTCCTCGGGGGGCGAGGGGCCCCAGCATTTT. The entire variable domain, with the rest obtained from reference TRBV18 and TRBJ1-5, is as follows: NAGVMQNPRHLVRRRGQEARLRCSPMKGHSHVYWYRQLPEEGLKFMVYLQKENIIDESGMPKERFSAEFPKEGPSILRIQQVVRGDSAAYFCASSSGGEGPQHFGDGTRLSIL.

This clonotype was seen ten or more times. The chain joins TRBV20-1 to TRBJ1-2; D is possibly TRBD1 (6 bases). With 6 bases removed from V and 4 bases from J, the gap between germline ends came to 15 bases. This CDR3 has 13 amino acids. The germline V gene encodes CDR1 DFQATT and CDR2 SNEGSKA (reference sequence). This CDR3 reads CSATTGGLYGYTF. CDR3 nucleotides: TGCAGTGCCACGACAGGAGGGCTCTATGGCTACACCTTC.